This TCR beta chain was sequenced during a study of control samples from healthy donors and cancer patients. V lost 4 bases, J lost 4 bases, and 6 bases stayed unmatched. The CDR3 has 15 amino acids. Germline-derived CDR1 and CDR2 are ENHRY and SYGVKD. Sequencing was performed with immunoSEQ multiplex PCR; in TCRdb, only in-frame clones are kept and a portion is missing. The sample lists 110,000 to 150,000 clones, roughly 89% occurring once. The chain combines TRBV10-3 with TRBJ2-3, with 9 bases identical to TRBD2. Sequencing was done on a sample of blood. This TCR was recovered from a man between 18 and 29 years old in good health. The CDR3 DNA is TGTGCCATCAGTGTCTTAGCGGGGGCCGCAGATACGCAGTATTTT. It yields the protein CAISVLAGAADTQYF.